The sequence of this T cell receptor (beta chain) was determined in a study of T-cell memory formation after mild COVID-19. About the research overall: Clustering of TCRs was largely donor specific.

The length of the CDR3 is 20 residues. V was pared by 5 bases and J by 3 bases, with 24 bases of the junction left unmatched. This clonotype was observed a handful of times. TCRdb ran MiXCR on the 5' RACE reads and lists one entry per CDR3 protein. The data show approximately 260,000 distinct CDR3 sequences, roughly 15% seen once. This clonotype was obtained from a man younger than 30 who had mild COVID-19 (a few samples of this study predate the infection). Cell type and time point are not known. The V and J genes are TRBV12-3 or TRBV12-4 and TRBJ1-2; 7 positions agree with TRBD1. The sample consisted of PBMCs or a T cell subset sorted from them (not recorded which). The CDR3 DNA follows: TGTGCCAGCAGTCCCGATATCTGGACAGGACGACCCCCTGCCGACTATGGCTACACCTTC. This codes for CASSPDIWTGRPPADYGYTF.